A single sample is the source of the 6 T cell receptor beta chains below, sequenced in a study of T-cell memory formation after mild COVID-19. TCRdb analysed the 5' RACE reads with MiXCR anew, one entry per CDR3 protein. The sample consists of hundreds of thousands of distinct CDR3 sequences, roughly 25% of them appearing once. Sequenced input: PBMCs or a T cell subset sorted from them (not recorded which). These TCRs come from an adult woman who had mild COVID-19 (a few samples of this study predate the infection). Cell type and time point are not known.

The chain employs TRBV5-1 and TRBJ2-3, with TRBD1 matching over 8 bases. The CDR3 consists of 15 residues. In germline, CDR1 is SGHRS, CDR2 YFSETQ. V dropped 3 bases and J dropped 2; count of bases not matched to a gene: 5. For the CDR3, the DNA is TGCGCCAGCAGCTCGCGGACAGGGCCCACAGATACGCAGTATTTT. Residues: CASSSRTGPTDTQYF.

This chain links TRBV5-1 with TRBJ2-3, with a weak D call TRBD2 (5 bases). This CDR3 spans 15 amino acids. V was cut by 4 bases and J by 6 bases, with 18 bases left in between. CDR1 is SGHRS, CDR2 YFSETQ, per germline. CDR3 protein: CASSLAGKVSDTQYF. The CDR3 bases are TGCGCCAGCAGCCTGGCCGGGAAGGTGTCGGATACGCAGTATTTT.

This clonotype has more than one count but fewer than ten. The gene calls are TRBV29-1 and TRBJ1-1; D might be TRBD1 (5 bases). The CDR3 contains 12 residues. V lost 6 bases, J lost 4 bases, and 12 bases lay in between. Germline CDR1 is SQVTM and CDR2 is ANQGSEA. Here the CDR3 reads CSVFPTVTEAFF. The CDR3 DNA reads TGCAGCGTATTCCCGACAGTCACTGAAGCTTTCTTT. The full variable domain, its missing parts supplied by reference TRBV29-1 and TRBJ1-1, is SAVISQKPSRDICQRGTSLTIQCQVDSQVTMMFWYRQQPGQSLTLIATANQGSEATYESGFVIDKFPISRPNLTFSTLTVSNMSPEDSSIYLCSVFPTVTEAFFGQGTRLTVV.

This rearrangement joins TRBV11-3 to TRBJ1-1; weak D call: TRBD1 (6 bases). The CDR3 is 14 amino acids. Germline assignment: CDR1 SGHNT and CDR2 YENEEA. V lost 3 bases and J lost 7, with 15 bases in between. CDR3 sequence: CASSFGGTVNEAFF. The CDR3 coding sequence is TGTGCCAGCAGCTTCGGGGGCACAGTGAATGAAGCTTTCTTT.

This clonotype was detected once. The chain couples TRBV7-9 to TRBJ1-1; D unclear. The germline V gene has CDR1 SEHNR and CDR2 FQNEAQ (reference sequence). There are 14 residues in the CDR3. The V gene lost 1 base and the J gene lost 8 bases, with 14 bases spanning the gap. This CDR3 reads CASSLVLVWTEAFF. The CDR3 bases are TGTGCCAGCAGCTTAGTTTTGGTTTGGACGGAAGCTTTCTTT. Full variable domain (remainder filled in from reference TRBV7-9 and TRBJ1-1): DTGVSQNPRHKITKRGQNVTFRCDPISEHNRLYWYRQTLGQGPEFLTYFQNEAQLEKSRLLSDRFSAERPKGSFSTLEIQRTEQGDSAMYLCASSLVLVWTEAFFGQGTRLTVV.

The chain joins TRBV12-3 or TRBV12-4 to TRBJ1-2; 9 bases align to TRBD1. With 4 bases clipped from V and 4 bases from J, the junction kept 13 bases outside the gene matches. This CDR3 has 17 residues. The CDR3 protein is CASSWGTGSSGAYGYTF. The CDR3 nucleotides are TGTGCCAGCAGTTGGGGGACAGGGTCATCGGGGGCCTATGGCTACACCTTC.